This T cell receptor beta chain stems from a study of OX40 agonist ivuxolimab in advanced cancers. Study summary: The dose-escalation cohort was approximately 85% male, with a mean age of around 54 years, ranging roughly 23 to 85. Partial responses were achieved by three patients, one with hepatocellular carcinoma and two with cutaneous melanoma.

Notes on this clone: As yet, its antigen is unknown.

The data were produced by immunoSEQ multiplex PCR, yet TCRdb's version contains in-frame clones alone and is incomplete. The sample includes 23,000 or so clones, 84% seen only once; the top ten take 16%. V dropped 4 bases and J dropped 3 bases, with 7 bases sitting between them. Germline-derived CDR1 and CDR2 are DFQATT and SNEGSKA (reference sequence). The CDR3 contains 11 residues. Findings of the study overall: Clonal expansion was seen in CD4+ and CD8+ blood T cells by week 6 at 0.1 to 3.0 mg/kg. Averaging showed that CD8+ T cells had more expanded clones than CD4+ did.

This sequence joins TRBV20-1 and TRBJ2-7; D remains unclear. Sample: CD4+ or CD8+ T cells sorted from blood, taken in a trial of the OX40 agonist ivuxolimab. The source is an adult with an advanced solid tumor such as melanoma, head and neck, liver or kidney cancer. For the CDR3, the DNA is TGCAGTGCTACCCTCATCTACGAGCAGTACTTC. Translation gives CSATLIYEQYF.